These T cell receptor beta chains were read from a single sample in a study of blood T cell repertoires in COVID-19. Generated by immunoSEQ multiplex PCR, the TCRdb table keeps only in-frame clones and is missing some. This table holds around 300,000 clones, just under 90% found once. Sequences were obtained from peripheral blood. The origin of the receptors is a woman in her fifties or sixties with COVID-19, enrolled during active disease. CDR3s include the opening cysteine and the closing phenylalanine or tryptophan.

J: TRBJ2-6
V: TRBV9
CDR3: CASTNRVSGANVLTF

J: TRBJ2-2
V: TRBV11-2
CDR3: CASSQYIGELFF

J: TRBJ1-4
V: TRBV5-4
CDR3: CASSSDGTGYEKLFF

J: TRBJ2-3
V: TRBV27
CDR3: CASSSLNLKTSGGATDTQYF

J: TRBJ1-1
V: TRBV7-6
CDR3: CASSLVTGGAFF

J: TRBJ2-2
V: TRBV25-1
CDR3: CASSRQGASTGELFF

J: TRBJ1-1
V: TRBV11-3
CDR3: CASSLYEHMNTEAFF

J: TRBJ1-3
V: TRBV10-3
CDR3: CAIRQALNSGNTIYF

J: TRBJ1-6
V: TRBV9
CDR3: CASSVGAGGSPLHF

J: TRBJ1-2
V: TRBV6-5
CDR3: CASSRTGGIGGYTF

J: TRBJ1-1
V: TRBV19
CDR3: CASKSLTRVSSYSEAFF

J: TRBJ2-7
V: TRBV6-2/TRBV6-3
CDR3: CASSYSILAGFTSYEQYF

J: TRBJ1-1
V: TRBV9
CDR3: CASSVVGSTEAFF